Reported below is one TCR beta chain. This sample includes further DNA sequences coding for the same CDR3. CDR3 length equals 15 residues. V lost 5 bases and J lost 5; bases outside the gene matches: 6. CDR1 SGHTA and CDR2 FQGNSA come from the germline V gene. This entry comes from a study of blood T cell repertoires in COVID-19. The repertoire was sequenced with immunoSEQ multiplex PCR; TCRdb's copy has only in-frame clones and lacks some. Among around 220,000 clones listed, about 84% were seen once. J is TRBJ1-6 and V is TRBV7-2; TRBD1 matches 7 bases. Sequenced material: PBMCs or T cells enriched from blood (not recorded which). The TCR sequence derives from a woman aged 35 to 49 with acute COVID-19. The CDR3 sequence: CASSPRTGNNSPLHF. The DNA of the CDR3 is TGTGCCAGCAGCCCCCGGACAGGAAATAATTCACCCCTCCACTTT.